This T cell receptor (beta chain) emerged from a study of CD8+CD57+ T cells in acquired aplastic anemia. Study-wide context: Mean DNA quantity obtained from sorted CD4+ and CD8+ cells was around 3.2 ug. Study-wide points: Patients and controls shared 25 to 30 CD8+ CDR3 sequences.

All patients picked for sequencing had shown, by flow cytometry, an expansion of CD8+CD57+ cells. Germline CDR1 reads MGHDK; CDR2 reads SYGVNS. V dropped 1 base and J dropped 2 bases, with 12 bases sitting between them. This CDR3 region has 16 residues. In its sample, this clonotype was seen once. Its antigen is undetermined. Genomic DNA, the template, was used for profiling of the TCR beta VDJ and CDR3. TCRdb fed the reads into MiXCR, producing one record per CDR3 protein. The data show around 150,000 distinct CDR3 sequences, less than 50% seen once. The sample consisted of sorted CD4+, CD8+, or CD8+CD57+ T cells (not recorded which) from PBMCs. The clonotype was recovered from a human donor with aplastic anemia. The chain joins TRBV25-1 to TRBJ2-1, with D possibly matching TRBD1 (6 bases). The CDR3 protein is CASSEFTGQTYNEQFF. CDR3 DNA: TGTGCCAGCAGTGAATTTACAGGGCAAACCTACAATGAGCAGTTCTTC.